One T cell receptor beta chain is described in this entry. V was clipped by 8 bases and J by 2 bases; unmatched bases: 5. Germline lookup yields CDR1 MNHNY and CDR2 SVGAGI (reference sequence). This CDR3 has 15 residues. This sample was included in a study of sequential checkpoint blockade in melanoma. Clones were sequenced by immunoSEQ multiplex PCR, and TCRdb holds only the in-frame ones, with some missing. The sample lists fewer than 50,000 clones; over 75% were seen once. The sample's treatment: randomized to nivolumab then ipilimumab (arm A) or the reverse (arm B). Live CD3+CD8+ CD19− CD56− cells were sorted from PBMCs.

The origin of this receptor is a human donor with melanoma. The rearrangement joins TRBV6-6 to TRBJ2-3, with TRBD2 matching 12 bases. Material: CD8+ T cells sorted from blood (inferred from file names), obtained from a patient given nivolumab and ipilimumab in sequence. The CDR3 nucleotides read TGTGCCAGCGGGCGACTAGCGGGAGACACAGATACGCAGTATTTT. It is translated as CASGRLAGDTDTQYF.